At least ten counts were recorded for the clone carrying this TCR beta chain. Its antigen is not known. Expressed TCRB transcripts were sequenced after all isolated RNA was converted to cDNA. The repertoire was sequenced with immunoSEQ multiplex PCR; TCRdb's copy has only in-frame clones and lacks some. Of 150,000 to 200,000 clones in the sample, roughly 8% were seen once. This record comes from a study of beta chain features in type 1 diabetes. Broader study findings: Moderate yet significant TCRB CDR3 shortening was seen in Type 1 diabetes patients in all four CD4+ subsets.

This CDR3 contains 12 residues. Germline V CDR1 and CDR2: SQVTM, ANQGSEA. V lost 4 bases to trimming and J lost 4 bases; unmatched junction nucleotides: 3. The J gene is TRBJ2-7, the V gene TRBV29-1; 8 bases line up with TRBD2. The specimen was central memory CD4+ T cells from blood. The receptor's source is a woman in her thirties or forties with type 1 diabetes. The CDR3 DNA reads TGCAGCGTTGCAGCGGGAGAATACGAGCAGTACTTC. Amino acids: CSVAAGEYEQYF.